These 25 T cell receptor beta chains were sequenced from one sample in a study of T cells in Graves' hyperthyroidism and ophthalmopathy. TCR beta CDR3 sequences were amplified from RNA transcripts. Carried out on the TCR CDR3, a first-round RT-PCR used the HTBI primer set. TCRdb used MiXCR to reprocess the multiplex PCR reads, holding one entry per CDR3 protein. Of under 400,000 distinct CDR3 sequences in the sample, approximately 14% were seen once. The sample consisted of blood. These receptors all stem from a woman in her sixties or seventies with Graves' hyperthyroidism.

This clonotype came up many times. The rearrangement joins TRBV5-1 to TRBJ2-1; 8 bases align to TRBD1. Germline V lookup: CDR1 SGHRS, CDR2 YFSETQ. With 4 bases clipped from V and 9 bases from J, the junction kept 12 bases outside the gene matches. The length of the CDR3 is 15 residues. CDR3 DNA sequence: TGCGCCAGCAGCCCTTCCGATGTACAGGGGGGTGAGCAGTTCTTC. Protein: CASSPSDVQGGEQFF.

This clonotype was recorded many times. This CDR3 fails to terminate in the conserved phenylalanine or tryptophan, so it likely reflects a read error. The chain has TRBV6-2 or TRBV6-3 and TRBJ2-7, with 8 bases that match TRBD2. The CDR3 contains 14 residues. V lost 6 bases, J lost 4 bases, and 8 bases stayed unmatched. Germline CDR1 MNHEY, CDR2 SVGEGT. This CDR3 is CASRGAGEGYEQYL. Here the CDR3 DNA reads TGTGCCAGCAGGGGAGCGGGAGAAGGGTACGAGCAGTACCTC.

This rearrangement joins TRBV20-1 to TRBJ2-3, with TRBD2 identical over 7 bases. Germline CDR1 reads DFQATT; CDR2 reads SNEGSKA (reference sequence). The V segment lost 3 bases and the J segment 5 bases; nucleotides outside the gene matches: 17. The CDR3 is 17 residues long. CDR3 DNA: TGCAGTGCTAGCCCCCCGGGGGGATCCGGGGGGATAGATACGCAGTATTTT. Its translation is CSASPPGGSGGIDTQYF.

This clonotype has ten or more counts. The gene calls are TRBV7-3 and TRBJ2-3, with 13 bases fitting TRBD2. Germline V gene lookup returns CDR1 SGHTA and CDR2 FQGTGA. V shed 2 bases and J 5 bases; nucleotides not matched to a gene: 4. This CDR3 is 16 amino acids long. The CDR3: CASSLGTSGAGDTQYF. As DNA, the CDR3 is TGTGCCAGCAGCTTAGGGACTAGCGGGGCCGGAGATACGCAGTATTTT.

This clonotype was observed a handful of times. This chain joins TRBV19 and TRBJ1-2; weak D call: TRBD1 (5 bases). V was trimmed by 5 bases and J by 4 bases, leaving 14 bases between them. This CDR3 has 14 residues. Germline CDR1 reads LNHDA; CDR2 reads SQIVND (reference sequence). CDR3 residues: CASSLPPGTYGYTF. The DNA of the CDR3 is TGTGCCAGTAGTCTCCCCCCAGGGACCTATGGCTACACCTTC.

Ten or more counts support this clonotype. The chain recombines TRBV6-1 with TRBJ2-5, with D possibly being TRBD1 (5 bases). The CDR3 has 13 residues. Germline V gene sequence: CDR1 MNHNS, CDR2 SASEGT. V dropped 6 bases and J dropped 6 bases, with 14 bases sitting between them. CDR3 nucleotide sequence: TGTGCCAGCAGACCCAACAGGTGGCAGACCCAGTACTTC. Translation: CASRPNRWQTQYF.

This clonotype was counted many times. The chain has TRBV30 and TRBJ2-3, with D possibly being TRBD2 (6 bases). V lost 1 base to trimming and J lost 4 bases, with 6 bases between them. This CDR3 has 12 residues. Germline lookup yields CDR1 GTSNPN and CDR2 SVGIG (reference sequence). Here the CDR3 DNA reads TGTGCCTGGAGTGGGAGGGCAGATACGCAGTATTTT. Protein: CAWSGRADTQYF.

This clonotype was detected a few times. The J gene is TRBJ1-5, the V gene TRBV29-1, with no clear D. Per the germline V gene, CDR1 is SQVTM and CDR2 is ANQGSEA. The V end lost 6 bases, the J end lost 0 bases, and 9 bases lay between the germline ends. This CDR3 has 13 amino acids. CDR3 in DNA: TGCAGCGTCCAGTCCAGTAGCAATCAGCCCCAGCATTTT. It specifies CSVQSSSNQPQHF.

This clonotype was detected a few times. This rearrangement joins TRBV30 to TRBJ1-5; D might be TRBD1 (5 bases). In germline, CDR1 is GTSNPN, CDR2 SVGIG (reference sequence). This CDR3 has 14 amino acids. The germline V and J ends were trimmed by 2 bases and 6 bases, with 14 bases remaining between them. The CDR3 DNA reads as TGTGCCTGGAGTTACCCGGGGCCGGGTCAGCCCCAGCATTTT. It codes for CAWSYPGPGQPQHF.

This clonotype was found many times. V usage is TRBV28 and J usage is TRBJ1-4; no clear D gene. This CDR3 region has 12 residues. The V gene's germline CDR1 is MDHEN and CDR2 SYDVKM. V shed 5 bases and J shed 7 bases, with 8 bases lying between them. The CDR3 bases are TGTGCCAGCAGTGCGGTGGGTGAAAAACTGTTTTTT. Its translation: CASSAVGEKLFF.

This clonotype was recorded at least ten times. The chain has TRBV28 and TRBJ2-3; 7 bases align to TRBD2. The germline gives CDR1 MDHEN, CDR2 SYDVKM. The CDR3 extends over 13 amino acids. V shed 6 bases, J shed 3 bases, and the junction held 3 bases outside the gene matches. This CDR3 reads CASRWGGTDTQYF. The CDR3 region has the DNA TGTGCCAGCAGGTGGGGAGGGACAGATACGCAGTATTTT.

This clonotype was seen ten or more times. The DNA for the CDR3 is TGTGCCAGCAGTTTTGGGGCCCCGCGGCACACCGGGGAGCTGTTTTTT. Residues: CASSFGAPRHTGELFF. The chain joins TRBV12-3 or TRBV12-4 to TRBJ2-2; a possible D gene is TRBD1 (5 bases). The V end lost 3 bases, the J end lost 3 bases, and 14 bases lay between the germline ends. The CDR3 is 16 residues long.

This clonotype was observed many times. The chain recombines TRBV7-9 with TRBJ2-7; unclear D gene. The germline V gene has CDR1 SEHNR and CDR2 FQNEAQ (reference sequence). The CDR3 consists of 14 residues. V lost 1 base and J 3 bases, leaving 10 bases between the germline ends. The CDR3 DNA reads TGTGCCAGCAGCTTAGTCGATGCCCGCTACGAGCAGTACTTC. It encodes CASSLVDARYEQYF.

This clonotype has ten or more counts. This rearrangement joins TRBV20-1 to TRBJ2-3, with 8 bases matching TRBD2. Germline CDR1 reads DFQATT; CDR2 reads SNEGSKA (reference sequence). This CDR3 comprises 15 residues. Trimming took 0 bases from V and 6 from J; bases not matched to a gene: 8. The CDR3 reads CSAREEAGVGDTQYF. The CDR3 DNA is TGCAGTGCTAGAGAGGAAGCGGGAGTGGGCGATACGCAGTATTTT.

This clonotype was observed at least ten times. In DNA, the CDR3 is TGTGCCAGCTCACCATGGAAGAGGACTAGTTTAAGGGAGCAGTTCTTC. It translates to CASSPWKRTSLREQFF. The chain is built from TRBV18 and TRBJ2-1; 7 positions agree with TRBD2. Germline V lookup: CDR1 KGHSH, CDR2 LQKENI. V lost 2 bases and J lost 10; bases outside the gene matches: 14. CDR3 length equals 16 residues.

This clonotype was detected many times. The V and J genes are TRBV5-1 and TRBJ2-5; 9 bases align to TRBD1. V shed 0 bases, J shed 5 bases, and the junction held 5 bases outside the gene matches. Germline CDR1 and CDR2: SGHRS and YFSETQ. CDR3 length: 15 amino acids. DNA of the CDR3: TGCGCCAGCAGCTTGGCGGGACAGGGCGGCGAGACCCAGTACTTC. This codes for CASSLAGQGGETQYF.

Comments on this clonotype: Since a much larger clone is just one base distant, this may be a read error. The CDR3 does not end in the conserved phenylalanine or tryptophan, so this is likely a read error. The chain joins TRBV7-9 to TRBJ2-6, with no clear D. There are 13 residues in the CDR3. V dropped 4 bases and J dropped 2 bases, with 3 bases sitting between them. Germline assignment: CDR1 SEHNR and CDR2 FQNEAQ (reference sequence). This CDR3 reads CASSSAGANVLTS. The CDR3 DNA follows: TGTGCCAGCAGCTCGGCTGGGGCCAACGTCCTGACTTCC.

In this sample, this clonotype turned up once. The chain carries TRBV27 and TRBJ2-7, with 13 bases aligning to TRBD2. V lost 4 bases and J lost 6; bases outside the gene matches: 12. CDR1 and CDR2 (germline): MNHEY, SMNVEV (reference sequence). This CDR3 is 17 amino acids long. The DNA of the CDR3 is TGTGCCAGCAGTTCTCTGACTAGCGGGAGGTCTCCAGTCGAGCAGTACTTC. Residues: CASSSLTSGRSPVEQYF.

The table lists this clonotype with many counts. The rearrangement joins TRBV20-1 to TRBJ1-5; 9 nucleotides line up with TRBD1. Germline-derived CDR1 and CDR2 are DFQATT and SNEGSKA (reference sequence). The CDR3 loop spans 14 amino acids. The junction had 5 bases not matched to a gene; V was cut back by 3 bases and J by 5 bases. The CDR3 region is CSASPTGGYQPQHF. The DNA of the CDR3 is TGCAGTGCTAGCCCGACAGGGGGTTATCAGCCCCAGCATTTT.

V usage is TRBV28 and J usage is TRBJ2-7; D is possibly TRBD2 (6 bases). Germline CDR1 reads MDHEN; CDR2 reads SYDVKM. V shed 6 bases and J shed 9 bases, with 21 bases lying between them. The CDR3 spans 14 residues. This chain's CDR3 is CASSLGTGVIGQYF. CDR3 sequence (DNA): TGTGCCAGCAGCTTGGGAACGGGGGTTATAGGGCAGTACTTC.

This clonotype appeared many times. V and J are TRBV3-1 and TRBJ2-1; no clear D gene. This CDR3 is built from 15 residues. Deletions cut 1 base from V and 3 bases from J, with 10 bases between. Germline values: CDR1 LGHDT, CDR2 YNNKEL (reference sequence). The CDR3 DNA follows: TGTGCCAGCAGCCAAGTCGTGCTCAGCTACAATGAGCAGTTCTTC. Translation gives CASSQVVLSYNEQFF.

This clonotype was detected only a few times. The chain carries TRBV5-1 and TRBJ2-7; D gene unclear. Trimming took 4 bases from V and 6 from J, leaving 20 bases between them. Germline V gives CDR1 SGHRS, CDR2 YFSETQ. The CDR3 totals 15 residues. The CDR3 DNA reads TGCGCCAGCAGCCCTGAGACGGTGCGCGAGTCCGAGCAGTACTTC. It translates to CASSPETVRESEQYF.

This clonotype showed up many times. The gene calls are TRBV27 and TRBJ1-5; tentative D call: TRBD1 (5 bases). Germline CDR1 reads MNHEY; CDR2 reads SMNVEV (reference sequence). Trimming removed 3 bases at V and 1 base at J, with 10 bases between. The CDR3 extends over 15 amino acids. CDR3 protein: CASSFDKGSNQPQHF. CDR3 DNA: TGTGCCAGCAGTTTCGACAAGGGGAGCAATCAGCCCCAGCATTTT.

Ten or more counts support this clonotype. The chain couples TRBV29-1 to TRBJ1-1; 11 bases match TRBD1. The CDR3 consists of 13 residues. Trimming at V came to 7 bases and at J to 4 bases, leaving 5 bases not matched to a gene. Germline V lookup: CDR1 SQVTM, CDR2 ANQGSEA. The DNA for the CDR3 is TGCAGCGCCGGGGGACAGGGGGGCACTGAAGCTTTCTTT. Amino acids: CSAGGQGGTEAFF.

This clonotype was seen many times. This rearrangement joins TRBV2 to TRBJ2-1; D is unresolved. CDR1 is SNHLY and CDR2 is FYNNEI in the germline V gene. The CDR3 length is 15 residues. The germline V and J ends were trimmed by 6 bases and 10 bases, with 22 bases remaining between them. The CDR3 spells CASSAQESPLGEQFF. In nucleotides, the CDR3 is TGTGCCAGCAGCGCTCAGGAGTCCCCCCTCGGGGAGCAGTTCTTC.